This TCR beta chain was captured in a study of blood T cell repertoires in COVID-19. The wider study: The United States, Italy and Spain supplied acute and convalescent COVID-19 samples.

Germline CDR1 is SGHAT and CDR2 is FQDESV (reference sequence). Trimming left V 5 bases short and J 10 bases short, with 12 bases between. This CDR3 is 12 amino acids long. Libraries were prepared by immunoSEQ multiplex PCR; TCRdb keeps only in-frame clonotypes and omits some of them. The sample consists of about 140,000 clones, just under 85% of them appearing once. Resolution of symptoms, clearance, or two negative PCRs was present in recovered Cohort 3 donors. The source of this sequence is a woman aged 40 to 49 who had recovered from COVID-19. The chain employs TRBV11-1 and TRBJ2-1, with a possible D match to TRBD2 (6 bases). Sequencing used PBMCs or T cells enriched from blood (not recorded which). The CDR3 bases are TGTGCCAGCAGCCAACCTCGGGGGGAGCAGTTCTTC. This encodes CASSQPRGEQFF.